The rows below give T cell receptor beta chains drawn from one sample of a study of shared clonotypes between healthy human individuals. Only in-frame clones appear in the TCRdb table, and some are missing; sequencing was by immunoSEQ multiplex PCR. The sample has 2 million to 2.5 million clones; more than 90% are singletons. What was sequenced was naive CD4+ T cells sorted from blood. The source of these receptors is a man younger than 35 in good health. CDR3s include the opening cysteine and the closing phenylalanine or tryptophan. Each record gives: V gene, J gene, D gene, clone size, CDR3 protein. A D gene is named only where the DNA matches it firmly. Size is stated for part of the rows, as once, few or many counts, or as a class when the clone is expanded.

v_call: TRBV19; j_call: TRBJ1-5; d_call: NA; clone_size: NA; cdr3_aa: CASSSGDRTAQPQHF
v_call: TRBV6-5; j_call: TRBJ1-2; d_call: NA; clone_size: NA; cdr3_aa: CASSYWGGGYTF
v_call: TRBV30; j_call: TRBJ1-5; d_call: NA; clone_size: few; cdr3_aa: CAWSGNQPQHF
v_call: TRBV6-4; j_call: TRBJ2-1; d_call: NA; clone_size: once; cdr3_aa: CASSDLNNEQFF
v_call: TRBV5-6; j_call: TRBJ2-7; d_call: TRBD1; clone_size: once; cdr3_aa: CASSLRQGTFEQYF
v_call: TRBV18; j_call: TRBJ2-7; d_call: NA; clone_size: NA; cdr3_aa: CASSPPGLWTYEQYF
v_call: TRBV19; j_call: TRBJ2-5; d_call: TRBD2; clone_size: NA; cdr3_aa: CASSRGREETQYF
v_call: TRBV25-1; j_call: TRBJ1-2; d_call: NA; clone_size: NA; cdr3_aa: CASSGEGVIGNYGYTF
v_call: TRBV29-1; j_call: TRBJ1-5; d_call: TRBD1; clone_size: NA; cdr3_aa: CSVRQGNNQPQHF
v_call: TRBV27; j_call: TRBJ2-1; d_call: TRBD1; clone_size: NA; cdr3_aa: CASSSIKGQGSYNEQFF
v_call: TRBV5-1; j_call: TRBJ1-2; d_call: NA; clone_size: NA; cdr3_aa: CASSLAGSDGYTF
v_call: TRBV9; j_call: TRBJ1-1; d_call: NA; clone_size: NA; cdr3_aa: CASSVDPGTNTEAFF
v_call: TRBV5-6; j_call: TRBJ1-3; d_call: TRBD1; clone_size: NA; cdr3_aa: CASSLVGQGRGNTIYF
v_call: TRBV5-6; j_call: TRBJ1-2; d_call: NA; clone_size: NA; cdr3_aa: CASSLRLVHGYTF
v_call: TRBV6-4; j_call: TRBJ1-6; d_call: NA; clone_size: NA; cdr3_aa: CASRDSRLDNSPLHF
v_call: TRBV28; j_call: TRBJ2-7; d_call: NA; clone_size: NA; cdr3_aa: CASSLSQGYHF
v_call: TRBV2; j_call: TRBJ1-4; d_call: NA; clone_size: NA; cdr3_aa: CASSKAQGFEKLFF
v_call: TRBV19; j_call: TRBJ1-4; d_call: TRBD1; clone_size: once; cdr3_aa: CASRQGATNEKLFF
v_call: TRBV7-9; j_call: TRBJ2-3; d_call: NA; clone_size: NA; cdr3_aa: CASSLILAPSTDTQYF
v_call: TRBV5-4; j_call: TRBJ2-3; d_call: NA; clone_size: NA; cdr3_aa: CASSLESLSDTQYF
v_call: TRBV4-1; j_call: TRBJ2-2; d_call: TRBD2; clone_size: NA; cdr3_aa: CASRKGAGDLYTGELFF
v_call: TRBV19; j_call: TRBJ1-6; d_call: TRBD1; clone_size: NA; cdr3_aa: CASSGQTGTSPLHF
v_call: TRBV6-5; j_call: TRBJ2-2; d_call: TRBD2; clone_size: NA; cdr3_aa: CASTSTGRAVGELFF
v_call: TRBV18; j_call: TRBJ2-5; d_call: NA; clone_size: once; cdr3_aa: CASSPLGPLGETQYF
v_call: TRBV6-5; j_call: TRBJ1-1; d_call: NA; clone_size: NA; cdr3_aa: CASSRGQNTEAFF
v_call: TRBV19; j_call: TRBJ1-1; d_call: TRBD1; clone_size: NA; cdr3_aa: CASSDRQGNTEAFF
v_call: TRBV7-8; j_call: TRBJ1-1; d_call: NA; clone_size: NA; cdr3_aa: CASSLERNTEAFF
v_call: TRBV10-3; j_call: TRBJ2-7; d_call: TRBD2; clone_size: NA; cdr3_aa: CAISGASGGPSGYEQYF
v_call: TRBV5-5; j_call: TRBJ2-7; d_call: NA; clone_size: NA; cdr3_aa: CASSSIGGDWQYF
v_call: TRBV30; j_call: TRBJ2-7; d_call: NA; clone_size: NA; cdr3_aa: CAWRRQGTPYEQYF
v_call: TRBV5-1; j_call: TRBJ1-2; d_call: NA; clone_size: NA; cdr3_aa: CASTLGGNYGYTF
v_call: TRBV5-1; j_call: TRBJ1-3; d_call: NA; clone_size: NA; cdr3_aa: CASSSLTGTTGNTIYF
v_call: TRBV7-9; j_call: TRBJ1-1; d_call: NA; clone_size: NA; cdr3_aa: CASSLSGSYTEAFF
v_call: TRBV30; j_call: TRBJ2-1; d_call: TRBD1; clone_size: NA; cdr3_aa: CAWSHRGLAHNEQFF
v_call: TRBV6-5; j_call: TRBJ1-4; d_call: NA; clone_size: NA; cdr3_aa: CASSSQGGNEKLFF
v_call: TRBV7-2; j_call: TRBJ1-2; d_call: NA; clone_size: NA; cdr3_aa: CASSLAAFSGSTSGYTF
v_call: TRBV7-8; j_call: TRBJ2-3; d_call: TRBD1; clone_size: NA; cdr3_aa: CASSRAGTGIDTQYF
v_call: TRBV6-6; j_call: TRBJ2-3; d_call: TRBD2; clone_size: NA; cdr3_aa: CASNPLAGTGDTQYF
v_call: TRBV9; j_call: TRBJ1-6; d_call: NA; clone_size: NA; cdr3_aa: CASSSPLGSNSPLHF
v_call: TRBV5-1; j_call: TRBJ2-7; d_call: NA; clone_size: NA; cdr3_aa: CASSLMTGSYEQYF
v_call: TRBV5-1; j_call: TRBJ1-3; d_call: TRBD1; clone_size: NA; cdr3_aa: CASSLTGGTGNTIYF
v_call: TRBV2; j_call: TRBJ2-3; d_call: NA; clone_size: NA; cdr3_aa: CASSARDTQYF
v_call: TRBV30; j_call: TRBJ1-2; d_call: NA; clone_size: NA; cdr3_aa: CAWSVRRRGLNYGYTF
v_call: TRBV7-2; j_call: TRBJ1-6; d_call: NA; clone_size: NA; cdr3_aa: CASSLEAWLSPLHF
v_call: TRBV6-5; j_call: TRBJ2-5; d_call: TRBD2; clone_size: NA; cdr3_aa: CASSRAGGVEETQYF
v_call: TRBV10-3; j_call: TRBJ2-1; d_call: NA; clone_size: NA; cdr3_aa: CAIMAEMGEQFF
v_call: TRBV2; j_call: TRBJ2-3; d_call: TRBD2; clone_size: NA; cdr3_aa: CASRGGLAGDTDTQYF
v_call: TRBV5-1; j_call: TRBJ2-1; d_call: NA; clone_size: NA; cdr3_aa: CASSPVSYNEQFF
v_call: TRBV7-2; j_call: TRBJ2-5; d_call: NA; clone_size: NA; cdr3_aa: CASSVTRTVPQETQYF
v_call: TRBV4-3; j_call: TRBJ1-5; d_call: NA; clone_size: once; cdr3_aa: CATASSGTPSYSNQPQHF
v_call: TRBV5-4; j_call: TRBJ2-1; d_call: TRBD2; clone_size: NA; cdr3_aa: CASSLTSGSYNEQFF
v_call: TRBV10-1; j_call: TRBJ1-1; d_call: NA; clone_size: once; cdr3_aa: CASSESGGTEAFF